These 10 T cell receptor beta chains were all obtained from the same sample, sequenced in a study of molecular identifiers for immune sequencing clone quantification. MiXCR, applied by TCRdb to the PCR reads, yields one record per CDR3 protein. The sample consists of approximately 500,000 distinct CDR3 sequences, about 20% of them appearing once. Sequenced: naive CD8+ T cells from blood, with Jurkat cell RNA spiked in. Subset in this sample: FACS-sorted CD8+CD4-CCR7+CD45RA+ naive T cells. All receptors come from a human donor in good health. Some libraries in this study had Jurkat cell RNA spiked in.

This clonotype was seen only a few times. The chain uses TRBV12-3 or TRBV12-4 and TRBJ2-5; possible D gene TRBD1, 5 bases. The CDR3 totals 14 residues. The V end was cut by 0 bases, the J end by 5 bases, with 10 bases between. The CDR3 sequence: CASSLAVGVETQYF. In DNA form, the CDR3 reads TGTGCCAGCAGTTTAGCGGTAGGGGTCGAGACCCAGTACTTC.

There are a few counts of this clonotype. CDR3 sequence (DNA): TGTGCCAGCAGTTCGGCTAGCGCTTTCAATGAGCAGTTCTTC. Protein sequence: CASSSASAFNEQFF. The chain carries TRBV6-2 or TRBV6-3 and TRBJ2-1, with D possibly matching TRBD2 (6 bases). The CDR3 length is 14 residues. V dropped 4 bases and J dropped 6 bases, with 13 bases sitting between them. Germline V gives CDR1 MNHEY, CDR2 SVGEGT.

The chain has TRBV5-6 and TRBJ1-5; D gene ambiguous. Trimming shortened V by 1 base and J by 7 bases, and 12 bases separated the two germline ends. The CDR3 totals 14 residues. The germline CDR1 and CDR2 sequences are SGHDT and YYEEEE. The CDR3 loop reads CASSLSRAEQPQHF. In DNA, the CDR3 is TGTGCCAGCAGCTTGAGTAGGGCTGAACAGCCCCAGCATTTT.

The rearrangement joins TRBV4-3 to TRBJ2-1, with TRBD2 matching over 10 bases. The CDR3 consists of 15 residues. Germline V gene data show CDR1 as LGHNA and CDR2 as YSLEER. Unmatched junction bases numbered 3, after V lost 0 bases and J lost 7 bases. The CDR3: CASSQDSGRWNEQFF. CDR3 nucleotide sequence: TGCGCCAGCAGCCAAGATAGCGGGAGGTGGAATGAGCAGTTCTTC.

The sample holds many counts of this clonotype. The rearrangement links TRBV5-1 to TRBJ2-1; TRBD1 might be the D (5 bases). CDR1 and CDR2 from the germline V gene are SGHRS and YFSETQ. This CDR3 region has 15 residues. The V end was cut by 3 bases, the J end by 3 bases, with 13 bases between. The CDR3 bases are TGCGCCAGCAGCTCAGGGATTTCCCGCTACAATGAGCAGTTCTTC. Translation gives CASSSGISRYNEQFF.

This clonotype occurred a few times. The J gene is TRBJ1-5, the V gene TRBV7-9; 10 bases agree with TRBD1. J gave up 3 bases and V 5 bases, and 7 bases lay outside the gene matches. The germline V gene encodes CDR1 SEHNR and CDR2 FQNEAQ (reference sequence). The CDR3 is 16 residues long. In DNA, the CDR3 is TGTGCCAGCAGCCGAACCGGGACAGGGGTCAATCAGCCCCAGCATTTT. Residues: CASSRTGTGVNQPQHF.

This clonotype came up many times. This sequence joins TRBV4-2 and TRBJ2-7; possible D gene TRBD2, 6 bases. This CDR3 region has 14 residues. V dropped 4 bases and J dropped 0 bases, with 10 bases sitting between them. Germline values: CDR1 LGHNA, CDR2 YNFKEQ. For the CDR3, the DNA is TGTGCCAGCAGCCTCCCGGGAGCCTCCTACGAGCAGTACTTC. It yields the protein CASSLPGASYEQYF.

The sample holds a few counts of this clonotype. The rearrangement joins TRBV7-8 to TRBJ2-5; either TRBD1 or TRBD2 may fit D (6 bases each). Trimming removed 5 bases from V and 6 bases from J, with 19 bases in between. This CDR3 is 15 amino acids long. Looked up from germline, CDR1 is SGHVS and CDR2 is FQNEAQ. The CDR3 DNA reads TGTGCCAGCAGCCTAATAGGGGGGCCTGAGAAGACCCAGTACTTC. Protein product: CASSLIGGPEKTQYF.

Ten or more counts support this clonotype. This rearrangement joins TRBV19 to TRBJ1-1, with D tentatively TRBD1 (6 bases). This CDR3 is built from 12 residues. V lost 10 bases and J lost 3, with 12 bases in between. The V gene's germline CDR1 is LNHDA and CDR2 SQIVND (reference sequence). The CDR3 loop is CAIREGDTEAFF. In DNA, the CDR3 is TGTGCCATAAGAGAGGGGGACACTGAAGCTTTCTTT. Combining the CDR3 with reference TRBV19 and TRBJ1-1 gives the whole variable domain DGGITQSPKYLFRKEGQNVTLSCEQNLNHDAMYWYRQDPGQGLRLIYYSQIVNDFQKGDIAEGYSVSREKKESFPLTVTSAQKNPTAFYLCAIREGDTEAFFGQGTRLTVV.

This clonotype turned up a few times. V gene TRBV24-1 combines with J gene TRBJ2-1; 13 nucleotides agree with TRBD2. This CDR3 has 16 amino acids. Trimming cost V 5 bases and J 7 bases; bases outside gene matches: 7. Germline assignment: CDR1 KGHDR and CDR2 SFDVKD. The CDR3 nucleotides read TGTGCCACCAGTGCCGTACTAGCGGGAGGGCCAAATGAGCAGTTCTTC. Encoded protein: CATSAVLAGGPNEQFF.